The clone carrying this T cell receptor beta chain was counted between two and nine times. The sample originates from a study of T-cell reconstitution after alpha-beta-depleted transplantation in children. A TCRbeta library incorporating unique molecular identifiers was prepared. TCRdb reprocessed the PCR reads with MiXCR, giving one entry per CDR3 protein. There are about 340,000 distinct CDR3 sequences in the sample; over 9% occur only once, and approximately 2.3% lies in the top ten. The CDR3 has 13 amino acids. Germline V gene lookup returns CDR1 SEHNR and CDR2 FQNEAQ (reference sequence). Trimming shortened V by 1 base and J by 7 bases, and 11 bases separated the two germline ends.

This receptor was taken from a human donor who donated a stem cell graft to a child with acute lymphoblastic leukemia. Sequenced material: PBMCs from the stem cell graft donor, taken from the stem cell graft. The chain is built from TRBV7-9 and TRBJ2-7, with D hard to call. The CDR3 DNA is TGTGCCAGCAGCTTAGATCTTGCGAGGGAGCAGTACTTC. This sequence encodes CASSLDLAREQYF.